This is a list of T cell receptor beta chains from one sample in a study of response to subunit inactivated influenza vaccine. TCRdb re-derived calls from the RT-PCR reads in MiXCR, one entry per CDR3 protein. Altogether about 780,000 distinct CDR3 sequences are present, about 18% being singletons, with the ten largest covering roughly a tenth. Sequenced material: PBMCs from blood, taken about 5 days after vaccination. These receptors originate from a man aged 45-60 years who received an inactivated influenza vaccine. CDR3s include the opening cysteine and the closing phenylalanine or tryptophan. A D gene is named only where the DNA matches it firmly. For some rows the clone size is stated as once, few or many, or as a class when expanded; others skip it.

>14|TRBV9|TRBD2|TRBJ2-3|-
TGTGCCAGCAGCGCCTTCGGGGGGGCTGATACGCAGTATTTT
CASSAFGGADTQYF
>15|TRBV20-1|TRBD1|TRBJ2-3|-
TGCAGTGCTCCGACAGGGCCCCTTGGGACAGATACGCAGTATTTT
CSAPTGPLGTDTQYF
>14|TRBV12-3/TRBV12-4|-|TRBJ2-1|-
TGTGCCAGCAGCCCCACGAGGTTATACAATGAGCAGTTCTTC
CASSPTRLYNEQFF
>14|TRBV6-1|TRBD1|TRBJ1-1|few
TGTGCCAGCATTGCGGACAGGGTGAACACTGAAGCTTTCTTT
CASIADRVNTEAFF
>14|TRBV11-2|TRBD1|TRBJ1-1|many
TGTGCCAGCACCCCAGGGACAGGGAACACTGAAGCTTTCTTT
CASTPGTGNTEAFF
>12|TRBV20-1|-|TRBJ1-2|few
TGCAGTGGATCGCAGGGGCGCTATGGCTACACCTTC
CSGSQGRYGYTF
>14|TRBV12-3/TRBV12-4|-|TRBJ2-7|-
TGTGCCAGCAATATACAGGGACTTACCTACGAGCAGTACTTC
CASNIQGLTYEQYF
>14|TRBV7-2|-|TRBJ2-4|-
TGTGCCAGCAGCCGTCTGGGGGGCACGGGCATTCAGTACTTC
CASSRLGGTGIQYF
>14|TRBV5-6|-|TRBJ2-3|many
TGTGCCAGCAAAGGACAGGGAGGGGCGGATACGCAGTATTTT
CASKGQGGADTQYF
>15|TRBV12-3/TRBV12-4|-|TRBJ2-7|once
TGTGGCAGCAGTTTTCTCCCACTAGAGCCCTACGAGCAGTACTTC
CGSSFLPLEPYEQYF
>14|TRBV6-2/TRBV6-3|TRBD1|TRBJ2-7|once
TGTGCCAGCAGTAACCGACAGGGAAGCTACGAGCAGTACTTC
CASSNRQGSYEQYF
>14|TRBV6-2/TRBV6-3|TRBD1|TRBJ1-1|-
TGTGCCAGCAGTTCTACGACAGGGTGGTATGAAGCTTTCTTT
CASSSTTGWYEAFF
>14|TRBV20-1|-|TRBJ2-3|-
TGCAGTGCTCCCCGGACAGGAGGGGCAGATACGCAGTATTTT
CSAPRTGGADTQYF
>13|TRBV5-1|TRBD1|TRBJ1-1|-
TGCGCCAGCAAACAGGGGTCTCTTACTGAAGCTTTCTTT
CASKQGSLTEAFF
>13|TRBV5-1|TRBD2|TRBJ2-7|many
TGCGCCAGCAGCTCGACTAGCGATTACGAGCAGTACTTC
CASSSTSDYEQYF
>17|TRBV29-1|-|TRBJ2-3|few
TGCAGCGTTTGGGGCCCGGGTCCGGAGGAAGGCGCAGATACGCAGTATTTT
CSVWGPGPEEGADTQYF
>15|TRBV7-2|-|TRBJ1-2|-
TGTGCCAGCAGCTTAGCGAGCGCGGTGGTTGCCGGCTACACCTTC
CASSLASAVVAGYTF
>14|TRBV6-5|TRBD1|TRBJ1-1|few
TGTGCCAGCAGTTACGGGACAGGGGCTGTCGAAGCTTTCTTT
CASSYGTGAVEAFF
>14|TRBV7-2|-|TRBJ1-1|many
TGTGCCAGCAGCTTAGATGGGTCATGGGGGCGAGCTTTCTTT
CASSLDGSWGRAFF
>17|TRBV10-3|TRBD2|TRBJ2-3|few
TGTGCCATCAGTGAAGTTGGGCCGGGACTAGCGGGAAACACGCAGTATTTT
CAISEVGPGLAGNTQYF
>14|TRBV20-1|-|TRBJ2-4|many
TGCAGTGCTCCGCCGACGACAGACTGGAACATTCAGTACTTC
CSAPPTTDWNIQYF
>13|TRBV3-1|-|TRBJ2-7|few
TGTGCCAGCAGCCCCTCGCCGTCCGGGGTGGCGGACTTC
CASSPSPSGVADF
>12|TRBV10-3|-|TRBJ2-6|many
TGTGCCACAATCTCTGGGGCCAACGTCCTGACTTTC
CATISGANVLTF
>19|TRBV5-6|TRBD2|TRBJ2-2|few
TGTGCCAGCACCGCTCTTGGACTAGCGGGGGGAAGAAACACCGGGGAGCTGTTTTTT
CASTALGLAGGRNTGELFF
>13|TRBV24-1|TRBD2|TRBJ2-1|-
TGTGCCACCAGTGATCCGGGACTAGGTGAGCAGTTCTTC
CATSDPGLGEQFF
>13|TRBV2|-|TRBJ2-3|-
TGTGCCAGCAGTGACGGAGGGGGAGATACGCAGTATTTT
CASSDGGGDTQYF
>13|TRBV20-1|-|TRBJ1-6|-
TGCAGTGCTAGAGACACCTCAAATTCACCCCTCCACTTT
CSARDTSNSPLHF
>15|TRBV5-8|-|TRBJ1-1|few
TGTGCCAGCAGCGCTAACAGGGCAGGGAACACTGAAGCTTTCTTT
CASSANRAGNTEAFF
>14|TRBV4-3|-|TRBJ2-7|-
TGCGCCAGCAGCCAAGGTAAACAGGGCTACGAGCAGTACTTC
CASSQGKQGYEQYF
>16|TRBV3-1|TRBD2|TRBJ2-5|-
TGTGCCAGCAGCCAAGATTGGCTAGCGGGAAGAGAGACCCAGTACTTC
CASSQDWLAGRETQYF